Shown below are 21 T cell receptor beta chains from a single sample sequenced in a study of T cell responses to AZD1222 COVID-19 vaccine listed by TCRdb under 2021. This sample's time point label indicates: baseline before first vaccination. The library was made by the immunoSEQ multiplex PCR assay. Entries here come from immuneACCESS through TCRdb and include only in-frame sequences with V and J called. Some clones fail to appear in such tables; in the studies checked, an unresolved V gene covers under half of the shortfall, and the cause of the remainder is unknown. Recorded for this sample are about 170,000 clones; approximately 92% of them occurred a single time. Of the sample, more than 1.5% falls within the top ten clones. The sequencing used peripheral blood, collected on day 0 of AZD1222 vaccination. The source of these receptors is an adult in good health.

The chain employs TRBV23-1 and TRBJ1-1, with a weak D call TRBD1 (5 bases). TRBV23-1 is identified as an open reading frame with a role that is uncertain. V lost 6 bases and J lost 6, with 11 bases in between. The CDR3 length is 12 residues. The DNA for the CDR3 is TGCGCCAGCAGCCTTGACAGTTCTGAAGCTTTCTTT. Protein: CASSLDSSEAFF.

The rearrangement uses TRBV5-1 and TRBJ2-1; D not certain. V dropped 3 bases and J dropped 7 bases, with 14 bases sitting between them. The CDR3 covers 14 residues. In germline, CDR1 is SGHRS, CDR2 YFSETQ. Here the CDR3 reads CASSWDGRGNEQFF. The CDR3 DNA sequence: TGCGCCAGCAGCTGGGATGGGCGTGGGAATGAGCAGTTCTTC.

The chain links TRBV11-2 to TRBJ2-5; tentatively, D is TRBD1 (5 bases). V gave up 4 bases and J gave up 4 bases, with 13 bases separating them. Germline lookup yields CDR1 SGHAT and CDR2 FQNNGV. The CDR3 has 14 amino acids. CDR3: CASSSNLGPETQYF. CDR3 DNA: TGTGCCAGCAGCTCCAACCTGGGGCCAGAGACCCAGTACTTC.

J is TRBJ1-5 and V is TRBV27; D gene unclear. The CDR3 contains 13 residues. Per germline, CDR1 MNHEY and CDR2 SMNVEV (reference sequence). V lost 6 bases, J lost 11 bases, and 17 bases lay in between. The CDR3 nucleotides are TGTGCCAGCAGCAATCCTAGAGGAGGAACCCAGCATTTT. This sequence encodes CASSNPRGGTQHF.

The chain uses TRBV2 and TRBJ2-3; D gene ambiguous. The CDR3 runs to 13 residues. The germline CDR1 and CDR2 sequences are SNHLY and FYNNEI. The V end lost 6 bases, the J end lost 6 bases, and 13 bases lay between the germline ends. CDR3 protein: CASRPHPEDTQYF. For the CDR3, the DNA is TGTGCCAGCAGACCCCACCCAGAGGATACGCAGTATTTT.

The J gene is TRBJ1-2, the V gene TRBV6-5, with TRBD1 as a possible D gene (5 bases). The germline CDR1 and CDR2 sequences are MNHEY and SVGAGI. V was cut by 6 bases and J by 3 bases, with 14 bases left in between. The CDR3 runs 14 residues. CDR3 nucleotide sequence: TGTGCCAGCAGCCCCCGTAGGGGACACTATGGCTACACCTTC. This encodes CASSPRRGHYGYTF.

The chain couples TRBV27 to TRBJ2-7; D possibly matches TRBD1 or TRBD2 (5 bases each). Germline assignment: CDR1 MNHEY and CDR2 SMNVEV (reference sequence). With 5 bases removed from V and 0 bases from J, the gap between germline ends came to 11 bases. CDR3 length: 14 amino acids. The CDR3 DNA reads as TGTGCCAGCAGTGGGACGACGGCCTCCTACGAGCAGTACTTC. Translating it yields CASSGTTASYEQYF.

This clone was picked up one time. This rearrangement joins TRBV30 to TRBJ1-1, with TRBD1 as a possible D gene (5 bases). Deletions cut 5 bases from V and 5 bases from J, with 15 bases between. The germline gives CDR1 GTSNPN, CDR2 SVGIG (reference sequence). This CDR3 has 13 residues. The CDR3 region is CAWSGGVRTEAFF. The CDR3 coding sequence is TGTGCCTGGTCGGGGGGTGTTAGGACTGAAGCTTTCTTT.

V usage is TRBV30 and J usage is TRBJ2-7, with TRBD2 identical over 8 bases. The CDR3 consists of 14 residues. The germline V gene has CDR1 GTSNPN and CDR2 SVGIG (reference sequence). The J segment lost 5 bases and the V segment lost 0 bases, leaving 6 bases of the junction unmatched. CDR3 coding DNA: TGTGCCTGGAGTGTAGCGGGGGACTTCGACGAGCAGTACTTC. This gives the protein CAWSVAGDFDEQYF. Based on the CDR3 plus reference TRBV30 and TRBJ2-7, the full variable domain is SQTIHQWPATLVQPVGSPLSLECTVEGTSNPNLYWYRQAAGRGLQLLFYSVGIGQISSEVPQNLSASRPQDRQFILSSKKLLLSDSGFYLCAWSVAGDFDEQYFGPGTRLTVT.

The CDR3 bases are TGTGCCAGCAGTGAAGGGAGGAACACTGAAGCTTTCTTT. Encoded protein: CASSEGRNTEAFF. The chain joins TRBV6-1 to TRBJ1-1; D not certain. Germline V CDR1 and CDR2: MNHNS, SASEGT. CDR3 length: 13 amino acids. V was trimmed by 1 base and J by 1 base, leaving 4 bases between them.

This clone was detected only a few times. The V call is TRBV19, the J call TRBJ2-1; 7 bases match TRBD1. Germline lookup yields CDR1 LNHDA and CDR2 SQIVND (reference sequence). The CDR3 has 17 amino acids. V shed 1 base, J shed 0 bases, and the junction held 6 bases outside the gene matches. The chain's CDR3 is CASSIVGQVLSYNEQFF. The CDR3 nucleotides read TGTGCCAGTAGTATAGTAGGACAGGTGCTCTCCTACAATGAGCAGTTCTTC.

The rearrangement joins TRBV6-5 to TRBJ1-3, with D unresolved. The CDR3 consists of 12 residues. Per the germline V gene, CDR1 is MNHEY and CDR2 is SVGAGI. Trimming pared 5 bases from V and 5 bases from J, leaving 7 bases between. CDR3 region: CASSNARNTIYF. The DNA of the CDR3 is TGTGCCAGCAGTAACGCTCGAAACACCATATATTTT.

The rearrangement joins TRBV2 to TRBJ1-3; 10 bases are a match to TRBD1. The CDR3 is made up of 15 amino acids. In germline, CDR1 is SNHLY, CDR2 FYNNEI. Germline trimming cut 5 bases from V and 4 bases from J; bases unmatched to any gene: 5. CDR3 residues: CASSLDRGQGNTIYF. As DNA, the CDR3 is TGTGCCAGCAGTCTCGACAGGGGGCAAGGAAACACCATATATTTT.

The chain employs TRBV3-1 (or the pseudogene TRBV3-2) and TRBJ1-4; D is uncertain. Germline lookup yields CDR1 LGHDT and CDR2 YNNKEL (reference sequence). This CDR3 is 16 amino acids long. Deletions cut 0 bases from V and 8 bases from J, with 16 bases between. In DNA form, the CDR3 reads TGTGCCAGCAGCCAAGATCAGAAACAGTCGGGGGAAAAACTGTTTTTT. Translating gives CASSQDQKQSGEKLFF.

This clone has just one count. The V call is TRBV15, the J call TRBJ2-3; TRBD2 matches at 13 bases. This CDR3 is 16 amino acids long. V trimming: 8 bases; J trimming: 5 bases; junction bases outside the gene matches: 10. Germline V gives CDR1 LNHNV, CDR2 YYDKDF (reference sequence). The CDR3 nucleotides read TGTGCCACCGCCAGTCCCGGGACTAGCGGGAAAGATACGCAGTATTTT. This sequence encodes CATASPGTSGKDTQYF.

The chain links TRBV18 to TRBJ1-6; no firm D call. CDR1 and CDR2 (germline): KGHSH, LQKENI. Trimming pared 0 bases from V and 7 bases from J, leaving 10 bases between. This CDR3 comprises 15 residues. Here the CDR3 reads CASSPPGTRNSPLHF. The CDR3 coding sequence is TGTGCCAGCTCACCACCGGGCACCAGAAATTCACCCCTCCACTTT.

This rearrangement joins TRBV12-3 or TRBV12-4 to TRBJ1-1; D is uncertain. The CDR3 has 12 amino acids. Trimming cost V 7 bases and J 6 bases, with 12 bases left between them. As DNA, the CDR3 is TGTGCCAGCAACCGCGCCGGGGCTGAAGCTTTCTTT. Its translation: CASNRAGAEAFF.

The chain joins TRBV7-3 to TRBJ2-2; D is unclear. Germline values: CDR1 SGHTA, CDR2 FQGTGA. The germline V and J ends were trimmed by 2 bases and 1 base, with 11 bases remaining between them. There are 16 residues in the CDR3. CDR3 nucleotides: TGTGCCAGCAGCTTATTGCCGGAAAAGAACACCGGGGAGCTGTTTTTT. Its protein is CASSLLPEKNTGELFF.

The rearrangement links TRBV2 to TRBJ1-2, with TRBD1 matching 8 bases. J lost 4 bases, V lost 6 bases, and 7 bases had no gene match. Germline values: CDR1 SNHLY, CDR2 FYNNEI. CDR3 length: 14 amino acids. CDR3 in amino acids: CASRRKDRVYGYTF. The CDR3 nucleotides read TGTGCCAGCAGAAGAAAGGACAGGGTCTATGGCTACACCTTC.

This clone was observed a single time. This chain joins TRBV30 and TRBJ1-6; unclear D gene. Trimming left V 2 bases short and J 5 bases short, with 13 bases between. Germline lookup yields CDR1 GTSNPN and CDR2 SVGIG (reference sequence). The CDR3 runs to 15 residues. The CDR3 is CAWSSVFRNNSPLHF. In DNA form, the CDR3 reads TGTGCCTGGAGTAGCGTGTTTCGGAATAATTCACCCCTCCACTTT.

The chain carries TRBV28 and TRBJ2-7; TRBD2 might be the D (6 bases). CDR1 is MDHEN and CDR2 is SYDVKM in the germline V gene. V lost 7 bases and J lost 3, with 13 bases in between. This CDR3 comprises 13 residues. CDR3 bases: TGTGCCAGCAACGGCGGGGCCCTCTACGAGCAGTACTTC. Translating it yields CASNGGALYEQYF.